This TCR beta chain was sequenced during a study of T cell repertoires in ileal Crohn's disease. In germline, CDR1 is SGHRS, CDR2 YFSETQ. The CDR3 is 11 amino acids. Germline trimming cut 3 bases from V and 13 bases from J; bases unmatched to any gene: 4. The table came from immunoSEQ multiplex PCR; TCRdb's copy has only in-frame clones and leaves some out. The table includes about 7,000 clones, 70% detected once. This clone has only a few counts. The specimen sequenced was ileal tissue. This clonotype originated in an adult with Crohn's disease. The V call is TRBV5-1, the J call TRBJ2-1; 7 positions match TRBD1. The CDR3 reads CASSYGDRQFF. CDR3 DNA: TGCGCCAGCAGCTATGGGGACAGACAGTTCTTC.